The present T cell receptor (beta chain) was sequenced within a study of blood T cell repertoires in COVID-19. Germline CDR1 MNHEY, CDR2 SMNVEV (reference sequence). V lost 1 base, J lost 3 bases, and 10 bases lay in between. The CDR3 covers 14 residues. Original processing methods: Reference gene primer amplification in the assay estimated nucleated cell counts. Clones were sequenced by immunoSEQ multiplex PCR, and TCRdb holds only the in-frame ones, with some missing. Clone size and the V and J calls come from that table; the DNA yielded D and trimming. The sample contains 200,000 to 300,000 clones, 70% to 90% of which appear only once.

This chain uses TRBV27 with TRBJ2-7, with D perhaps matching TRBD1 (5 bases). The TCR comes from an older woman with COVID-19, enrolled during active disease. What was sequenced was peripheral blood. CDR3 region: CASSLWGRDYEQYF. The CDR3 DNA sequence: TGTGCCAGCAGTTTATGGGGCAGGGACTACGAGCAGTACTTC.